This T cell receptor (beta chain) originates from a study of T cell clonotyping in hematopoietic cell transplantation. Sequencing was performed with immunoSEQ multiplex PCR; in TCRdb, only in-frame clones are kept and a portion is missing. The data hold around 3,000 clones, with approximately 96% observed a single time. Worth noting for this clone: Its cognate antigen is unknown.

Stated time point: recipient sample about 28 days before transplant, after cytoreduction. Germline V gives CDR1 SGHTA, CDR2 FQGTGA. The V end was cut by 2 bases, the J end by 2 bases, with 6 bases between. The length of the CDR3 is 13 residues. Broader study findings: Higher Inverse Simpson Index values in graft donor and pretransplant recipient predicted broader posttransplant TCR diversity. CD4 and CD8 repertoire contributions could not be separated without sorting.

The TCR originated in a woman aged 45-65 years with chronic myeloid leukemia. Some clones in this sample may be carry-over from other donors' samples. The source material was peripheral blood mononuclear cells, sampled before stem cell transplant. The chain joins TRBV7-3 to TRBJ1-1; D gene ambiguous. The CDR3 DNA sequence: TGTGCCAGCAGCTTACAGGTTAACACTGAAGCTTTCTTT. This encodes CASSLQVNTEAFF.